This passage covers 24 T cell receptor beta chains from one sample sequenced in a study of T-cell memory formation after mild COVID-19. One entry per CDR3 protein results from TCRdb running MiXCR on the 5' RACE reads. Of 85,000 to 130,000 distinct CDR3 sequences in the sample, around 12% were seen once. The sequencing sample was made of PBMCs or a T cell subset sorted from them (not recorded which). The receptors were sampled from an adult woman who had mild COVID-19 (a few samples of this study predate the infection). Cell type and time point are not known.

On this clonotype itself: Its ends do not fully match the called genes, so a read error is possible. The CDR3, as DNA: TGTGCCAGCACCGACGCTAGCGTGCGGTGGTCCAATGATCAGTTCTTC. Translated: CASTDASVRWSNDQFF. J is TRBJ2-1 and V is TRBV2; a possible D gene is TRBD2 (6 bases). Germline V gene lookup returns CDR1 SNHLY and CDR2 FYNNEI. There are 16 residues in the CDR3.

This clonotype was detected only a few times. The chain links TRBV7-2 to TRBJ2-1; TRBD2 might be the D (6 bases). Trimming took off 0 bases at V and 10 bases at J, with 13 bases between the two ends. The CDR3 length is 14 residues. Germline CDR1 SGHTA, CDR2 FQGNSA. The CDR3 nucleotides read TGTGCCAGCAGCTTAGCGTACGCTAGCGTCGAGCAGTTCTTC. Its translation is CASSLAYASVEQFF.

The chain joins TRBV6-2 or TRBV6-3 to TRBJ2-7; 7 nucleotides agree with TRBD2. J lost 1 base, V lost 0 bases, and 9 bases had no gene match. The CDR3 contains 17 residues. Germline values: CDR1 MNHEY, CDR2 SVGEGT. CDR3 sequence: CASSYSMVSGASYEQYF. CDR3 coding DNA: TGTGCCAGCAGTTACTCGATGGTCAGCGGGGCTTCCTACGAGCAGTACTTC.

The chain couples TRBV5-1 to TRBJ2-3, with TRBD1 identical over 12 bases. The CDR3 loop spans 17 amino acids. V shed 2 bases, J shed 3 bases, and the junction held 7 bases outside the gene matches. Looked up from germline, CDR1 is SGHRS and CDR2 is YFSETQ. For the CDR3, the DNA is TGCGCCAGCAGCTTTGGGGACAGGGGGCATGGAACAGATACGCAGTATTTT. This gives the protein CASSFGDRGHGTDTQYF.

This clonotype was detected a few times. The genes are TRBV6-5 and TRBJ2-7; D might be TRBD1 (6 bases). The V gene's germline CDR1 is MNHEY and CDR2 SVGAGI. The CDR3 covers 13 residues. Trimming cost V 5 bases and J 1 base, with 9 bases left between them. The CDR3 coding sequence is TGTGCCAGCAGTACCCAGGGGTCCTACGAGCAGTACTTC. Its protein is CASSTQGSYEQYF.

CDR3 DNA: TGTGCCAGCAGCTTAGCGTGGGGTTCCAAAAACATTCAGTACTTC. It codes for CASSLAWGSKNIQYF. The chain combines TRBV7-9 with TRBJ2-4, with no clear D. The CDR3 has 15 amino acids. V lost 0 bases and J lost 2, with 8 bases in between. Per the germline V gene, CDR1 is SEHNR and CDR2 is FQNEAQ (reference sequence).

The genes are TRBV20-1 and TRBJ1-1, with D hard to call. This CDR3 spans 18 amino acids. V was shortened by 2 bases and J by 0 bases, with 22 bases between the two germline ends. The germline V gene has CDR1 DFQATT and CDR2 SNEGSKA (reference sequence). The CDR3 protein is CSARSPFYSEVMNTEAFF. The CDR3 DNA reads TGCAGTGCTAGATCCCCTTTTTACAGCGAGGTGATGAACACTGAAGCTTTCTTT.

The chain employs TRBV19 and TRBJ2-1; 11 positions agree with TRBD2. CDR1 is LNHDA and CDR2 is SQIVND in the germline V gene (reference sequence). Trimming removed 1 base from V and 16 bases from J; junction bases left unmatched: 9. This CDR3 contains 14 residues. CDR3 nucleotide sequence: TGTGCCAGTAGTATAGGGACTAGCGGGTCTCGCTTCTTCTTC. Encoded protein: CASSIGTSGSRFFF.

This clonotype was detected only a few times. CDR3 in amino acids: CASSLVGVAPNYGYTF. In nucleotides, the CDR3 is TGCGCCAGCAGCTTAGTTGGGGTCGCTCCTAACTATGGCTACACCTTC. The chain links TRBV5-1 to TRBJ1-2, with D hard to call. Germline CDR1 is SGHRS and CDR2 is YFSETQ. The CDR3 loop spans 16 amino acids. V was cut by 2 bases and J by 0 bases, with 14 bases left in between.

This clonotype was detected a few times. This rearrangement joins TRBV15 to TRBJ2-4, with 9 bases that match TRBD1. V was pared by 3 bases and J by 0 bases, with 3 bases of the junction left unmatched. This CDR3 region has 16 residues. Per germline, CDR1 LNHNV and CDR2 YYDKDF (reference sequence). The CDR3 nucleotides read TGTGCCACCAGCAGGAACAGGGGGCAAGCCAAAAACATTCAGTACTTC. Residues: CATSRNRGQAKNIQYF.

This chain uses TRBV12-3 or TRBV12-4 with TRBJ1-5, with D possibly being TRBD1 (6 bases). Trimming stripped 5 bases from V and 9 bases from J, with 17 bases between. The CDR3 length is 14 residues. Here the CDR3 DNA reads TGTGCCAGCAGTCCGGGGGGGGCCCCCTGGCCCCAGCATTTT. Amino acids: CASSPGGAPWPQHF.

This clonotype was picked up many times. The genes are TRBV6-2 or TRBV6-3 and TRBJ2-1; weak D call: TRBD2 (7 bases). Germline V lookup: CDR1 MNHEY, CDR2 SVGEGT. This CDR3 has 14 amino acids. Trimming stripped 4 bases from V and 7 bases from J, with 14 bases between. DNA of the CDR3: TGTGCCAGCAGTTCGGGGGGCGCGTGGAATGAGCAGTTCTTC. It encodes CASSSGGAWNEQFF.

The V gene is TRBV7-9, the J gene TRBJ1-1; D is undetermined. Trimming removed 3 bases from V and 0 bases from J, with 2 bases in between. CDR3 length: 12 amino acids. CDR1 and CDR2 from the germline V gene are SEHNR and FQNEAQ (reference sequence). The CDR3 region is CASSFLNTEAFF. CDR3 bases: TGTGCCAGCAGCTTCTTGAACACTGAAGCTTTCTTT.

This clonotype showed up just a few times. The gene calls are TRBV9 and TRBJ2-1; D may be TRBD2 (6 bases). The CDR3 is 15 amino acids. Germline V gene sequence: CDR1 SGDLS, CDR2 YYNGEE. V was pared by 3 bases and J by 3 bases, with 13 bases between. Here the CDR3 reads CASSGGGEDYNEQFF. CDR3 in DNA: TGTGCCAGCAGCGGCGGAGGGGAGGACTACAATGAGCAGTTCTTC.

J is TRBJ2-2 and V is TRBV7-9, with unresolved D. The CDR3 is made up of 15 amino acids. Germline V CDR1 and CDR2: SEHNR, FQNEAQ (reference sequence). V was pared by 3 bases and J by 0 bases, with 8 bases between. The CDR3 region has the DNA TGTGCCAGCAGCTTGTTTACACCGAACACCGGGGAGCTGTTTTTT. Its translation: CASSLFTPNTGELFF.

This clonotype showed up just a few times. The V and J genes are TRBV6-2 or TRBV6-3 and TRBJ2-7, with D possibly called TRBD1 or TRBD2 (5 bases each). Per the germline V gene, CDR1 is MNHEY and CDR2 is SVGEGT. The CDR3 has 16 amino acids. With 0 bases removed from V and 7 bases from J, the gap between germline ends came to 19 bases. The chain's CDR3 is CASSYSSGRTDGEQYF. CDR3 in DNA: TGTGCCAGCAGTTACTCCTCGGGACGGACCGACGGAGAGCAGTACTTC.

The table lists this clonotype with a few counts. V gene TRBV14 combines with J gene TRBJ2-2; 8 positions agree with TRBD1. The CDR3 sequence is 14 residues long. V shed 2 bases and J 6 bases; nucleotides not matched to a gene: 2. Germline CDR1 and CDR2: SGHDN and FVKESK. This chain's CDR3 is CASSQTGGSGELFF. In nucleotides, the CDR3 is TGTGCCAGCAGCCAAACAGGGGGTTCCGGGGAGCTGTTTTTT.

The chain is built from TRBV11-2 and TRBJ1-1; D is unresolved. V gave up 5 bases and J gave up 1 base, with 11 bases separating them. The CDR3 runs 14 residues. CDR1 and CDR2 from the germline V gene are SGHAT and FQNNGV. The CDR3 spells CASSPGWGNTEAFF. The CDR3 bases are TGTGCCAGCAGCCCGGGGTGGGGGAACACTGAAGCTTTCTTT. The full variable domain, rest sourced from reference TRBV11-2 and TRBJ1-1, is EAGVAQSPRYKIIEKRQSVAFWCNPISGHATLYWYQQILGQGPKLLIQFQNNGVVDDSQLPKDRFSAERLKGVDSTLKIQPAKLEDSAVYLCASSPGWGNTEAFFGQGTRLTVV.

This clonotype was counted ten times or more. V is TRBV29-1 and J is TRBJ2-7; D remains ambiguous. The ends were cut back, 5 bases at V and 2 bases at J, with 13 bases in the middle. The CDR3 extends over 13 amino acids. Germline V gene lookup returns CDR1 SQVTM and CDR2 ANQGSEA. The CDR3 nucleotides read TGCAGCGTTCTGAAGGGCAGTGCCTACGAGCAGTACTTC. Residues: CSVLKGSAYEQYF.

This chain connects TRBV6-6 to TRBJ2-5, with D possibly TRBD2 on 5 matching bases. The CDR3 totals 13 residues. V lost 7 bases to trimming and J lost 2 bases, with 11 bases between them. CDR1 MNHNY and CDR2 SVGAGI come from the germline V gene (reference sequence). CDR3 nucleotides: TGTGCCAGCACCTCAGCGGATCAAGAGACCCAGTACTTC. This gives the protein CASTSADQETQYF.

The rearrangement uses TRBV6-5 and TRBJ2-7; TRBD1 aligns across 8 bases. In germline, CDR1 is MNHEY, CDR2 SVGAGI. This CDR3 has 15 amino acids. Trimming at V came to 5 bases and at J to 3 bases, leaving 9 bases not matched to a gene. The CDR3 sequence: CASSPSLDRGYEQYF. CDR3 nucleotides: TGTGCCAGCAGTCCCTCCCTCGACAGGGGCTACGAGCAGTACTTC.

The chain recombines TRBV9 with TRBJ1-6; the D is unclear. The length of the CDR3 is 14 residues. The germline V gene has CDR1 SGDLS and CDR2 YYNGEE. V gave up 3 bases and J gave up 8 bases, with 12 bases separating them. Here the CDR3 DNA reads TGTGCCAGCAGCGGGCCCGGCAGCTATTCACCCCTCCACTTT. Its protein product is CASSGPGSYSPLHF.

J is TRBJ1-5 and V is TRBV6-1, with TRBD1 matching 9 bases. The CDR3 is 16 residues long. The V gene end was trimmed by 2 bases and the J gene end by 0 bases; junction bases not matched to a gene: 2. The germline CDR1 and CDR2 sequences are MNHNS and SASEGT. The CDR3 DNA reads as TGTGCCAGCAGTGAACCGGGACAGGGTAGCAATCAGCCCCAGCATTTT. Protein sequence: CASSEPGQGSNQPQHF.

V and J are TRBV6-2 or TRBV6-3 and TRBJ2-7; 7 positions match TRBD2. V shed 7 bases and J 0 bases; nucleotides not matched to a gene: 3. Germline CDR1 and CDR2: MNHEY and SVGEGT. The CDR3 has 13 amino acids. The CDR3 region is CASTRGSSYEQYF. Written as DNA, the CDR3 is TGTGCCAGCACCCGCGGGAGCTCCTACGAGCAGTACTTC.